This TCR beta chain stems from a study of T cells after yellow fever vaccination (dated by TCRdb to between 2018 and 2021). Some background on the complete study: The SMART-Seq v4 Ultra Low Input RNA kit was used to prepare libraries from fractions with low cell numbers. Two healthy male donors made up the cohort, one aged 18 to 29 years and the other aged 30 to 39 years. Blood was drawn at multiple timepoints before and after primary and secondary immunization, with bulk PBMC replicates and cell subsets isolated. To follow T-cell clones before and after primary and booster YFV17D yellow fever vaccination, bulk TCR alpha and beta repertoires were sequenced over time. The research as a whole found: The secondary T-cell response was weaker than the primary response but faster, peaking on day 5 instead of day 15. After the booster, most clones that had expanded after primary vaccination were detected again (approximately 95% of CD4 and around nine tenths of CD8), suggesting broad maintenance of memory. FACS-sorted repertoires could contain abundant contaminating clonotypes from the bulk population, so computational filtering was required. A small share of clonotypes was detected in both CD4 and CD8 compartments, with the overlap likely arising from convergent recombination. Only two donors were included in the study, so the extent to which the findings can be generalized is limited.

Counted from cysteine to phenylalanine, this CDR3 has 13 amino acids. Only the CDR3 DNA is retained, 39 bases long and in frame from the first base. V loses 1 base, J loses 6 bases, and the germline ends lie 7 bases apart. Based on the germline V gene, the CDR1 and CDR2 sequences are KGHSH and LQKENI. To note about this clonotype: What this receptor recognizes is not known. Base quality data are lacking; no much larger clone is found one base away.

TCRdb records Illumina NovaSeq 6000 as the sequencer. TCR cDNA was made using 5'RACE template switching, a step that added a universal primer site and unique molecular identifiers. Priming for cDNA synthesis came from both the TCR alpha and TCR beta constant segments. Library amplification involved two PCR steps, and the second step added sample barcodes and sequencing adapters. Libraries were sequenced on Illumina HiSeq 2500 (2x100 bp) or NovaSeq (2x150 bp). In the authors' own workflow: MIGEC handled demultiplexing of reads and collapsing into UMI consensus sequences, while MiXCR performed V(D)J alignment. Vaccine-responding clonotypes were identified with edgeR using replicate PBMC samples, with FDR below 0.01 and a log2 fold change above 5 up to day 15 being required. Each bulk clonotype received a CD4 or CD8 identity based on whether the sequenced CD4 or CD8 repertoire contained that clonotype at higher abundance. TCRdb passed the public sequencing reads through fastp at Q25 and MiXCR, retaining productive beta sequences. Merged by CDR3 protein, the rows form single entries marked with the most common genes and DNA. These V and J calls rely on TCRdb rather than the paper's analysis. This sample comprises fewer than 400,000 distinct CDR3 sequences, roughly 10% of them detected only once. Roughly 3% of the sample is held by the ten biggest clonotypes.

The sample's treatment or condition label, in plain terms: live attenuated yellow fever vaccine strain. PBMCs were isolated from peripheral blood using a standard Ficoll-Paque protocol. Dynabeads CD4 and CD8 positive selection kits were used to isolate CD4 and CD8 T-cell fractions. TriZol was used to extract RNA from bulk PBMCs, from CD4 and CD8 fractions, and from dextramer-positive and dextramer-negative fractions. This clonotype originated in a man between 18 and 29 years old who received the YFV17D yellow fever vaccine. The chain uses TRBV18 and TRBJ1-5; no D segment can be confidently identified. Sequences were derived from CD4+ T cells sorted from PBMCs, sampled 45 days after the yellow fever booster vaccination. The CDR3 reads as follows: CASSPQGTQPQHF. In nucleotides, the sequence is TGTGCCAGCTCACCACAAGGAACTCAGCCCCAGCATTTT.